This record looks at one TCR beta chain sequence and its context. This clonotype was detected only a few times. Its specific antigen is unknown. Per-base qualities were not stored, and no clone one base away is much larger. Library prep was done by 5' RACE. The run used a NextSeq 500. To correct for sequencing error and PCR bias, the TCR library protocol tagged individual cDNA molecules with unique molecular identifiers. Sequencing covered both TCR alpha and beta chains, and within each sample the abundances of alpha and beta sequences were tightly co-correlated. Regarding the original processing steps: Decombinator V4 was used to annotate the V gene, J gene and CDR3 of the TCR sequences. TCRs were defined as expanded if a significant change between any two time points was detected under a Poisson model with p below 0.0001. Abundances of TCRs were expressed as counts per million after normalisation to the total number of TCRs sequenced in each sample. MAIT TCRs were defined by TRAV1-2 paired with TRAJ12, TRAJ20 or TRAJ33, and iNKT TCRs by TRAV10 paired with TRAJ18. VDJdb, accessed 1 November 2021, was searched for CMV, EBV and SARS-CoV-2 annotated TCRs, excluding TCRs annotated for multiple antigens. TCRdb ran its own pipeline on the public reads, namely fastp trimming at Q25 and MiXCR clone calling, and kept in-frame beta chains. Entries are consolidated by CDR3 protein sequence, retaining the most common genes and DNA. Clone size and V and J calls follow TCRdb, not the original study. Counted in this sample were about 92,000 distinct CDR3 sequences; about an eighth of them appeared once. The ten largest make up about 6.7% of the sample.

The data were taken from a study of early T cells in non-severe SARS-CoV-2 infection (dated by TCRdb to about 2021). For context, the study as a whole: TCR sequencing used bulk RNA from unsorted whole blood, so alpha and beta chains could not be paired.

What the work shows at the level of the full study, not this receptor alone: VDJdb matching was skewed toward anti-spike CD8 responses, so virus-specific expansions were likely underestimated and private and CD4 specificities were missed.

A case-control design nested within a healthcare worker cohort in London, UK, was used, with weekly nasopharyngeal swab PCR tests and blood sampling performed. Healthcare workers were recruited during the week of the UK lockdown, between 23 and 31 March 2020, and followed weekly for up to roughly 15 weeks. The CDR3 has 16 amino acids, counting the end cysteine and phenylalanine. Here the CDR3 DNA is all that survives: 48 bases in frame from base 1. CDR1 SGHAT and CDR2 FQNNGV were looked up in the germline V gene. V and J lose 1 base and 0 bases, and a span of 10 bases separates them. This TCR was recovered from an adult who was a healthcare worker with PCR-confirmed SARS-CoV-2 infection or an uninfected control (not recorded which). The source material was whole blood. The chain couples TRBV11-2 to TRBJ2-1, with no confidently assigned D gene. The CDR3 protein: CASSLGTHSSYNEQFF. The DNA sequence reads TGTGCCAGCAGCTTAGGGACCCATAGCTCCTACAATGAGCAGTTCTTC.